This T cell receptor beta chain came from a study of T cell responses to AZD1222 COVID-19 vaccine. The V end lost 1 base, the J end lost 0 bases, and 12 bases lay between the germline ends. Germline values: CDR1 SGHTA, CDR2 FQGNSA. The CDR3 contains 16 residues. Sequenced by immunoSEQ multiplex PCR; TCRdb stores in-frame clones only, minus some. In the table there are about 81,000 clones, around 93% of which are singletons. Researchers grouped second doses given at about 4 or about 12 weeks into one pool. Study-wide results and caveats: Seropositivity was recorded at baseline in only a handful of AZD1222 recipients. Among the donors, most were white British and more were female, and clonal diversity was possibly underestimated. Samples come after the peak T cell response, not at day 14.

This clone has a single count. Its antigen remains unidentified. The sample here was peripheral blood, taken 28 days after the second AZD1222 dose. The receptor's source is an adult who received the AZD1222 COVID-19 vaccine. The chain joins TRBV7-2 to TRBJ2-5; no definite D call. CDR3 region: CASSLGILGYQETQYF. In DNA form, the CDR3 reads TGTGCCAGCAGCTTAGGAATCCTAGGGTACCAAGAGACCCAGTACTTC.